Listed here are 27 T cell receptor beta chains from one sample, sequenced in a study of OX40 agonist ivuxolimab in advanced cancers. Profiling relied on immunoSEQ multiplex PCR, and the TCRdb table lists in-frame clones only, not all of them. Found here are fewer than 90,000 clones, roughly 89% of them singletons; the top ten hold 1.5% to 2%. Sequenced here: CD4+ or CD8+ T cells sorted from blood, sampled in a trial of the OX40 agonist ivuxolimab. These receptors all come from an adult with an advanced solid tumor such as melanoma, head and neck, liver or kidney cancer.

In nucleotides, the CDR3 is TGCGCCAGCAGTCGGCCATCCAACCGGGACAGATCGGAAGAGCAGTACTTC. Translation gives CASSRPSNRDRSEEQYF. This chain links TRBV4-1 with TRBJ2-7, with TRBD1 identical over 7 bases. The CDR3 is 17 amino acids. V lost 6 bases and J lost 7; bases outside the gene matches: 21. CDR1 and CDR2 (germline): MGHRA, YSYEKL.

This clone was picked up a small number of times. The CDR3 DNA is TGTGCCAGCAGCTACAGCTCTGGGGCCAACGTCCTGACTTTC. Translation: CASSYSSGANVLTF. The rearrangement links TRBV5-4 to TRBJ2-6; D gene unclear. Germline V lookup: CDR1 SGHNT, CDR2 YYREEE (reference sequence). The CDR3 totals 14 residues. Trimming pared 3 bases from V and 0 bases from J, leaving 4 bases between. Complete variable domain (other parts from reference TRBV5-4 and TRBJ2-6): ETGVTQSPTHLIKTRGQQVTLRCSSQSGHNTVSWYQQALGQGPQFIFQYYREEENGRGNFPPRFSGLQFPNYSSELNVNALELDDSALYLCASSYSSGANVLTFGAGSRLTVL.

CDR3 residues: CASSLGPGGGETQYF. The CDR3 region has the DNA TGCGCCAGCAGCTTAGGTCCGGGAGGCGGGGAGACCCAGTACTTC. V and J are TRBV5-1 and TRBJ2-5, with 7 bases lining up with TRBD2. Per germline, CDR1 SGHRS and CDR2 YFSETQ. The CDR3 length is 15 residues. J lost 5 bases, V lost 2 bases, and 9 bases had no gene match.

A note on this clone: Compared with germline, one end of the junction differs, possibly owing to a read error. V is TRBV30 and J is TRBJ1-4; TRBD1 might be the D (5 bases). This CDR3 region has 11 residues. Germline V lookup: CDR1 GTSNPN, CDR2 SVGIG (reference sequence). CDR3 loop: CAWSIREKLFF. CDR3 DNA sequence: TGTGCCTGGAGTATCAGGGAAAAACTATTTTTT. Using reference TRBV30 and TRBJ1-4 for the parts outside the CDR3, the full variable domain is SQTIHQWPATLVQPVGSPLSLECTVEGTSNPNLYWYRQAAGRGLQLLFYSVGIGQISSEVPQNLSASRPQDRQFILSSKKLLLSDSGFYLCAWSIREKLFFGSGTQLSVL.

CDR3 sequence reads: CASSLSPTGRQPQHF. The CDR3, as DNA: TGTGCCAGCAGTTTATCGCCGACAGGTCGACAGCCCCAGCATTTT. This rearrangement joins TRBV27 to TRBJ1-5; D is possibly TRBD1 (6 bases). Trimming shortened V by 0 bases and J by 7 bases, and 13 bases separated the two germline ends. The CDR3 runs to 15 residues. The V gene's germline CDR1 is MNHEY and CDR2 SMNVEV (reference sequence).

CDR3 bases: TGTGCCAGTAGTGGCGGGACTCACAACACAGATACGCAGTATTTT. Translation: CASSGGTHNTDTQYF. The genes are TRBV19 and TRBJ2-3, with a weak D call TRBD2 (6 bases). V was clipped by 5 bases and J by 2 bases, with 14 bases between them. CDR1 and CDR2 from the germline V gene are LNHDA and SQIVND (reference sequence). The CDR3 length is 15 residues.

V usage is TRBV28 and J usage is TRBJ2-1; D is unclear. Trimming took off 3 bases at V and 7 bases at J, with 16 bases between the two ends. CDR1 and CDR2 from the germline V gene are MDHEN and SYDVKM. The CDR3 length is 15 residues. The CDR3 here is CASSFPLRRVNEQFF. The DNA for the CDR3 is TGTGCCAGCAGTTTCCCCCTACGGCGAGTTAATGAGCAGTTCTTC.

The rearrangement joins TRBV6-1 to TRBJ2-5; D is uncertain. Trimming cost V 7 bases and J 4 bases, with 13 bases left between them. In germline, CDR1 is MNHNS, CDR2 SASEGT. This CDR3 region has 13 residues. The CDR3 loop is CASTNGPGETQYF. As DNA, the CDR3 is TGTGCCAGCACCAACGGGCCAGGAGAGACCCAGTACTTC.

The V gene is TRBV4-1, the J gene TRBJ2-5; no firm D call. The germline V gene has CDR1 MGHRA and CDR2 YSYEKL. This CDR3 has 14 amino acids. Trimming pared 1 base from V and 4 bases from J, leaving 10 bases between. This CDR3 reads CASSQVIGSETQYF. CDR3 DNA sequence: TGCGCCAGCAGCCAAGTAATAGGTTCAGAGACCCAGTACTTC.

This chain joins TRBV2 and TRBJ2-1; TRBD2 aligns across 11 bases. V trimming: 6 bases; J trimming: 8 bases; junction bases outside the gene matches: 6. The germline gives CDR1 SNHLY, CDR2 FYNNEI. The CDR3 extends over 14 amino acids. CDR3 DNA: TGTGCCAGCAGGGTGGTAGCGGGAGGGGATGAGCAGTTCTTC. This gives the protein CASRVVAGGDEQFF.

V usage is TRBV19 and J usage is TRBJ2-1, with TRBD1 as a possible D gene (6 bases). Trimming shortened V by 8 bases and J by 10 bases, and 18 bases separated the two germline ends. The CDR3 has 13 residues. Germline V gene lookup returns CDR1 LNHDA and CDR2 SQIVND (reference sequence). CDR3 protein: CASGAGVGMEQFF. CDR3 sequence (DNA): TGTGCCAGTGGGGCAGGGGTGGGTATGGAGCAGTTCTTC.

The rearrangement joins TRBV6-1 to TRBJ1-5, with a possible D match to TRBD1 (6 bases). Trimming took off 5 bases at V and 3 bases at J, with 14 bases between the two ends. The CDR3 is 15 residues long. Germline CDR1 reads MNHNS; CDR2 reads SASEGT. The CDR3 loop is CASSPGEWTNQPQHF. The DNA for the CDR3 is TGTGCCAGCAGTCCAGGGGAGTGGACCAATCAGCCCCAGCATTTT.

The chain uses TRBV18 and TRBJ1-1; TRBD1 agrees at 7 bases. From germline, CDR1 is KGHSH and CDR2 LQKENI. This CDR3 is built from 12 residues. Trimming cost V 3 bases and J 9 bases; bases outside gene matches: 4. The CDR3 here is CASSPRTGKAFF. CDR3 DNA: TGTGCCAGCTCACCTCGGACAGGAAAAGCTTTCTTT.

The rearrangement uses TRBV11-2 and TRBJ1-1; possibly TRBD1 for D (6 bases). Germline V gene sequence: CDR1 SGHAT, CDR2 FQNNGV. V was cut by 6 bases and J by 0 bases, with 14 bases left in between. The CDR3 runs to 15 residues. CDR3 DNA sequence: TGTGCCAGCAGGCGAAACAGGGTTTTGAACACTGAAGCTTTCTTT. Its translation: CASRRNRVLNTEAFF.

V is TRBV7-2 and J is TRBJ1-5; D is undetermined. The CDR3 length is 13 residues. V gave up 1 base and J gave up 6 bases, with 7 bases separating them. CDR1 is SGHTA and CDR2 is FQGNSA in the germline V gene. CDR3 DNA: TGTGCCAGCAGCTTAGAGGGCTTTCAGCCCCAGCATTTT. It yields the protein CASSLEGFQPQHF.

The V call is TRBV28, the J call TRBJ1-3; D not certain. The V and J ends lost 3 bases and 0 bases respectively, with 12 bases between them. The CDR3 runs 16 residues. CDR1 and CDR2 (germline): MDHEN, SYDVKM. Here the CDR3 DNA reads TGTGCCAGCAGTTTCCTTAAGGCAAGCTCTGGAAACACCATATATTTT. It specifies CASSFLKASSGNTIYF.

The rearrangement joins TRBV19 to TRBJ1-2; 9 positions match TRBD1. Germline values: CDR1 LNHDA, CDR2 SQIVND (reference sequence). This CDR3 contains 16 residues. J gave up 4 bases and V 5 bases, and 11 bases lay outside the gene matches. CDR3: CASSGGTGRYFYGYTF. CDR3 coding DNA: TGTGCCAGTAGTGGTGGGACAGGGCGATACTTCTATGGCTACACCTTC.

The CDR3 DNA is TGTGCCAGTAGTTTCGCGGAAACCTACAATGAGCAGTTCTTC. Protein: CASSFAETYNEQFF. The chain joins TRBV19 to TRBJ2-1; D remains ambiguous. Germline V gene sequence: CDR1 LNHDA, CDR2 SQIVND (reference sequence). V lost 5 bases and J lost 2, with 10 bases in between. The CDR3 is 14 amino acids.

The chain uses TRBV28 and TRBJ2-2, with D possibly being TRBD1 (6 bases). The CDR3 is 15 amino acids. The germline V gene encodes CDR1 MDHEN and CDR2 SYDVKM. Trimming took off 7 bases at V and 1 base at J, with 13 bases between the two ends. This chain's CDR3 is CASISGTLNTGELFF. DNA for the CDR3: TGTGCCAGCATCTCCGGGACACTGAACACCGGGGAGCTGTTTTTT. Variable domain in full (rest from reference TRBV28 and TRBJ2-2): DVKVTQSSRYLVKRTGEKVFLECVQDMDHENMFWYRQDPGLGLRLIYFSYDVKMKEKGDIPEGYSVSREKKERFSLILESASTNQTSMYLCASISGTLNTGELFFGEGSRLTVL.

The chain links TRBV28 to TRBJ2-5, with D hard to call. The V and J ends lost 5 bases and 5 bases respectively, with 15 bases between them. The CDR3 consists of 14 residues. Germline V CDR1 and CDR2: MDHEN, SYDVKM. The CDR3 loop is CASSAPPGLETQYF. Written as DNA, the CDR3 is TGTGCCAGCAGTGCCCCCCCTGGTTTGGAGACCCAGTACTTC. Based on the CDR3 plus reference TRBV28 and TRBJ2-5, the full variable domain is DVKVTQSSRYLVKRTGEKVFLECVQDMDHENMFWYRQDPGLGLRLIYFSYDVKMKEKGDIPEGYSVSREKKERFSLILESASTNQTSMYLCASSAPPGLETQYFGPGTRLLVL.

The chain is built from TRBV28 and TRBJ2-1; possibly TRBD1 for D (6 bases). V gave up 5 bases and J gave up 5 bases, with 7 bases separating them. CDR3 length: 12 residues. The germline V gene encodes CDR1 MDHEN and CDR2 SYDVKM. This CDR3 reads CASSQGHNEQFF. CDR3 nucleotides: TGTGCCAGCAGTCAGGGGCACAATGAGCAGTTCTTC.

V gene TRBV5-1 combines with J gene TRBJ2-3, with 8 bases fitting TRBD2. Per the germline V gene, CDR1 is SGHRS and CDR2 is YFSETQ. This CDR3 is built from 17 residues. J lost 4 bases, V lost 4 bases, and 14 bases had no gene match. The chain's CDR3 is CASSPQGSGRGADTQYF. In DNA, the CDR3 is TGCGCCAGCAGCCCCCAGGGGAGCGGGAGAGGGGCAGATACGCAGTATTTT. The variable domain in full, completed from reference TRBV5-1 and TRBJ2-3, reads KAGVTQTPRYLIKTRGQQVTLSCSPISGHRSVSWYQQTPGQGLQFLFEYFSETQRNKGNFPGRFSGRQFSNSRSEMNVSTLELGDSALYLCASSPQGSGRGADTQYFGPGTRLTVL.

Here the CDR3 reads CASSNQGRYGYTF. The CDR3 DNA sequence: TGTGCCAGCAGTAACCAGGGACGGTATGGCTACACCTTC. The chain couples TRBV6-5 to TRBJ1-2, with D perhaps matching TRBD1 (5 bases). The V and J ends lost 5 bases and 5 bases respectively, with 12 bases between them. Per the germline V gene, CDR1 is MNHEY and CDR2 is SVGAGI. The CDR3 is 13 residues long.

Concerning this clone itself: Sequence at one end of the junction differs from germline and may be a read error. The chain is built from TRBV7-9 and TRBJ2-1; TRBD1 aligns across 7 bases. This CDR3 is built from 15 residues. Germline values: CDR1 SEHNR, CDR2 FQNEAQ (reference sequence). CDR3 amino acids: CASSPRGHPNKEQFF. For the CDR3, the DNA is TGTGCCAGCAGTCCTAGGGGGCACCCGAACAAGGAGCAGTTCTTC.

This clone has only one observation. The rearrangement links TRBV2 to TRBJ1-2; 9 bases map to TRBD1. The V gene end was trimmed by 6 bases and the J gene end by 6 bases; junction bases not matched to a gene: 5. The germline V gene encodes CDR1 SNHLY and CDR2 FYNNEI. This CDR3 contains 13 residues. The CDR3 protein is CASSGQGNHGYTF. DNA of the CDR3: TGTGCCAGCAGCGGACAGGGGAACCATGGCTACACCTTC.

The V call is TRBV28, the J call TRBJ2-7; 7 nucleotides align to TRBD1. CDR1 MDHEN and CDR2 SYDVKM come from the germline V gene. V gave up 7 bases and J gave up 3 bases; unmatched junction bases: 9. There are 14 residues in the CDR3. The DNA of the CDR3 is TGTGCCAGCACCAGAGGGGGACAGATCTACGAGCAGTACTTC. This sequence encodes CASTRGGQIYEQYF.

V gene TRBV6-1 combines with J gene TRBJ2-7, with 8 bases lining up with TRBD2. J lost 0 bases, V lost 6 bases, and 4 bases had no gene match. CDR3 length: 14 amino acids. Germline CDR1 is MNHNS and CDR2 is SASEGT. DNA of the CDR3: TGTGCCAGCAGGGGGACTAGGGGCTCCTACGAGCAGTACTTC. As protein: CASRGTRGSYEQYF.